These T cell receptor beta chains were read from a single sample in a study of cytomegalovirus exposure and HLA in healthy donors. Sequenced by immunoSEQ multiplex PCR; TCRdb stores in-frame clones only, minus some. The sample carries under 150,000 clones, more than 65% recorded once. Material: PBMCs. The receptors shown here come from a man aged 45-65 years in good health and CMV-seronegative. Each CDR3 is given with its conserved first and last residue. A D gene is named only where the DNA matches it firmly. Not every row has a clone size; where given, it reads once, few, many or a size class.

j_call: TRBJ1-2; clone_size: .; v_call: TRBV30; d_call: .; cdr3_length: 13; cdr3_aa: CAWKATGTGGYTF; cdr3_nt: TGTGCCTGGAAAGCGACGGGTACTGGGGGCTACACCTTC
j_call: TRBJ2-7; clone_size: .; v_call: TRBV27; d_call: TRBD2; cdr3_length: 15; cdr3_aa: CASSLLAGGPYEQYF; cdr3_nt: TGTGCCAGCAGTTTATTGGCGGGGGGGCCGTACGAGCAGTACTTC
j_call: TRBJ2-5; clone_size: .; v_call: TRBV5-1; d_call: .; cdr3_length: 15; cdr3_aa: CASSPNPPLRETQYF; cdr3_nt: TGCGCCAGCAGCCCTAACCCACCTTTGAGGGAGACCCAGTACTTC
j_call: TRBJ2-1; clone_size: few; v_call: TRBV19; d_call: .; cdr3_length: 15; cdr3_aa: CASSIAGGRQNEQFF; cdr3_nt: TGTGCCAGTAGTATAGCGGGGGGCCGGCAGAATGAGCAGTTCTTC
j_call: TRBJ1-5; clone_size: .; v_call: TRBV4-3; d_call: .; cdr3_length: 14; cdr3_aa: CASSNDRYNQPQHF; cdr3_nt: TGCGCCAGCAGCAATGACAGGTACAATCAGCCCCAGCATTTT
j_call: TRBJ2-3; clone_size: .; v_call: TRBV6-1; d_call: TRBD1; cdr3_length: 16; cdr3_aa: CASSDQGQGSTDTQYF; cdr3_nt: TGTGCCAGCAGTGACCAGGGACAGGGGAGCACAGATACGCAGTATTTT
j_call: TRBJ1-4; clone_size: .; v_call: TRBV15; d_call: .; cdr3_length: 13; cdr3_aa: CATRRGMGEKLFF; cdr3_nt: TGTGCCACCAGGCGGGGGATGGGAGAAAAACTGTTTTTT
j_call: TRBJ1-5; clone_size: .; v_call: TRBV30; d_call: .; cdr3_length: 15; cdr3_aa: CAWSNQGRSNQPQHF; cdr3_nt: TGTGCCTGGAGTAACCAGGGCAGGAGCAATCAGCCCCAGCATTTT
j_call: TRBJ1-1; clone_size: .; v_call: TRBV30; d_call: TRBD1; cdr3_length: 13; cdr3_aa: CASSGGSGTEAFF; cdr3_nt: TGTGCCTCCTCAGGGGGCTCGGGCACTGAAGCTTTCTTT
j_call: TRBJ1-6; clone_size: .; v_call: TRBV7-2; d_call: TRBD1; cdr3_length: 16; cdr3_aa: CASSPRGTATNSPLHF; cdr3_nt: TGTGCCAGCAGCCCCCGCGGGACAGCGACAAATTCACCCCTCCACTTT
j_call: TRBJ2-7; clone_size: .; v_call: TRBV7-9; d_call: TRBD2; cdr3_length: 16; cdr3_aa: CASSLALGLAGYEQYF; cdr3_nt: TGTGCCAGCAGCTTAGCCCTGGGACTAGCGGGCTACGAGCAGTACTTC
j_call: TRBJ2-7; clone_size: few; v_call: TRBV19; d_call: TRBD1; cdr3_length: 13; cdr3_aa: CASSITGGHEQYF; cdr3_nt: TGTGCCAGTAGTATTACAGGGGGCCACGAGCAGTACTTC
j_call: TRBJ2-2; clone_size: .; v_call: TRBV6-6; d_call: .; cdr3_length: 12; cdr3_aa: CASTVRAGELFF; cdr3_nt: TGTGCCAGCACTGTAAGAGCCGGGGAGCTGTTTTTT
j_call: TRBJ1-5; clone_size: .; v_call: TRBV4-1; d_call: TRBD1; cdr3_length: 16; cdr3_aa: CASSQDAGQGSQPQHF; cdr3_nt: TGCGCCAGCAGCCAAGATGCTGGACAGGGAAGTCAGCCCCAGCATTTT
j_call: TRBJ2-7; clone_size: .; v_call: TRBV11-2; d_call: .; cdr3_length: 15; cdr3_aa: CASSLEAGSLYEQYF; cdr3_nt: TGTGCCAGCAGCTTAGAGGCAGGGTCCCTCTACGAGCAGTACTTC
j_call: TRBJ2-7; clone_size: .; v_call: TRBV7-2; d_call: TRBD2; cdr3_length: 15; cdr3_aa: CASSLGGGNSYEQYF; cdr3_nt: TGTGCCAGCAGCTTAGGCGGGGGGAACTCCTACGAGCAGTACTTC
j_call: TRBJ2-6; clone_size: .; v_call: TRBV5-1; d_call: TRBD2; cdr3_length: 15; cdr3_aa: CASRPGGSGANVLTF; cdr3_nt: TGCGCCAGCAGACCCGGGGGGTCTGGGGCCAACGTCCTGACTTTC